Sequencing of this TCR beta chain was carried out in a study of early T cells in non-severe SARS-CoV-2 infection. Study-level background: Chains stayed unpaired after sequencing of bulk RNA from unsorted whole blood.

cDNA molecules, individually, were tagged with unique molecular identifiers. TCRdb re-analysed the 5' RACE reads in MiXCR, keeping a single row per CDR3 protein. The sample holds some 97,000 distinct CDR3 sequences, about 10% seen once. CDR1 and CDR2 (germline): SNHLY, FYNNEI. CDR3 length: 13 residues. The J segment lost 6 bases and the V segment lost 6 bases, leaving 6 bases of the junction unmatched. Findings and limits, study-wide: Anti-spike CD8 responses were favored in VDJdb matching, and private and CD4 specificities were missed.

In this sample, this clonotype turned up many times. No antigen is known for it. This specimen consisted of whole blood, obtained at baseline. The chain has TRBV2 and TRBJ1-1, with 8 bases matching TRBD1. The TCR was taken from an adult who was a healthcare worker with PCR-confirmed SARS-CoV-2 infection or an uninfected control (not recorded which). CDR3 sequence reads: CASRPTGGPEAFF. In nucleotides, the CDR3 is TGTGCCAGCAGGCCAACAGGGGGGCCTGAAGCTTTCTTT.